A single sample is the source of the 20 T cell receptor beta chains below, sequenced in a study of blood T cell repertoires in COVID-19. Measured with immunoSEQ multiplex PCR; TCRdb has only the in-frame clones, and not every one. In the table there are a few hundred thousand clones, 80% to 90% of which are singletons. Sequencing was carried out using peripheral blood. Receptors originate from a woman aged 70-85 years with COVID-19, enrolled during active disease.

The chain has TRBV5-1 and TRBJ1-1; 8 bases agree with TRBD1. Germline V gives CDR1 SGHRS, CDR2 YFSETQ. The V gene end was trimmed by 8 bases and the J gene end by 5 bases; junction bases not matched to a gene: 14. CDR3 length: 15 amino acids. CDR3: CASSRDRPRGTEAFF. The CDR3 DNA reads TGCGCCAGTTCTCGGGACAGGCCGAGGGGAACTGAAGCTTTCTTT.

This sequence joins TRBV3-1 (or the pseudogene TRBV3-2) and TRBJ1-1; D remains ambiguous. This CDR3 region has 12 residues. CDR1 is LGHDT, CDR2 YNNKEL, per germline (reference sequence). Between the trimmed V and J ends, which lost 1 base and 3 bases, there was a span of 3 bases. CDR3 DNA: TGTGCCAGCAGCCAAGCCGACACTGAAGCTTTCTTT. It specifies CASSQADTEAFF.

The V call is TRBV5-6, the J call TRBJ1-5; 9 nucleotides match TRBD1. Germline trimming cut 4 bases from V and 15 bases from J; bases unmatched to any gene: 8. Looked up from germline, CDR1 is SGHDT and CDR2 is YYEEEE. The CDR3 contains 12 residues. The CDR3 DNA is TGTGCCAGCAGCCGAACAGGGGGCGTTTGGCATTTT. Amino acid sequence: CASSRTGGVWHF.

This clone was seen just once. The gene calls are TRBV27 and TRBJ2-7; D may be TRBD2 (6 bases). CDR3 length: 14 residues. The V and J ends lost 6 bases and 6 bases respectively, with 18 bases between them. The germline CDR1 and CDR2 sequences are MNHEY and SMNVEV (reference sequence). In nucleotides, the CDR3 is TGTGCCAGCAGCCCCCCCAGCCGGAGGGGCGAGCAGTACTTC. It yields the protein CASSPPSRRGEQYF.

V and J are TRBV9 and TRBJ2-5; unclear D gene. Trimming removed 1 base at V and 5 bases at J, with 9 bases between. This CDR3 has 13 amino acids. Per the germline V gene, CDR1 is SGDLS and CDR2 is YYNGEE. In DNA form, the CDR3 reads TGTGCCAGCAGCGTACGGTCCGATGAGACCCAGTACTTC. Encoded protein: CASSVRSDETQYF.

This chain joins TRBV28 and TRBJ2-7; 8 positions agree with TRBD1. The CDR3 runs to 17 residues. CDR1 and CDR2 (germline): MDHEN, SYDVKM. V shed 7 bases, J shed 2 bases, and the junction held 16 bases outside the gene matches. The CDR3 DNA sequence: TGTGCCAGCACCTCGGGCCTCGACAGGGGCCTCCCCTACGAGCAGTACTTC. Protein product: CASTSGLDRGLPYEQYF.

The chain has TRBV18 and TRBJ2-2; 14 nucleotides align to TRBD2. Germline assignment: CDR1 KGHSH and CDR2 LQKENI. V was clipped by 3 bases and J by 4 bases; unmatched bases: 7. The CDR3 is 18 residues long. CDR3 region: CASSPSGLAGVFTGELFF. CDR3 nucleotides: TGTGCCAGCTCACCTTCGGGACTAGCGGGAGTCTTCACCGGGGAGCTGTTTTTT.

The CDR3 here is CASSTGTRGDNEQFF. For the CDR3, the DNA is TGTGCCAGTAGTACAGGGACTCGCGGTGACAATGAGCAGTTCTTC. The V gene is TRBV19, the J gene TRBJ2-1, with a possible D match to TRBD2 (6 bases). Germline V gene data show CDR1 as LNHDA and CDR2 as SQIVND (reference sequence). V was trimmed by 4 bases and J by 5 bases, leaving 15 bases between them. The CDR3 extends over 15 amino acids.

This clone was seen once. This chain uses TRBV19 with TRBJ2-3; tentatively, D is TRBD1 (6 bases). Per the germline V gene, CDR1 is LNHDA and CDR2 is SQIVND (reference sequence). Trimming cost V 7 bases and J 4 bases, with 12 bases left between them. There are 13 residues in the CDR3. DNA for the CDR3: TGTGCCAGTACCCCCCCAGGGGCAGATACGCAGTATTTT. It translates to CASTPPGADTQYF.

V usage is TRBV28 and J usage is TRBJ2-7; 11 bases map to TRBD2. The V segment lost 5 bases and the J segment 3 bases; nucleotides outside the gene matches: 6. Germline values: CDR1 MDHEN, CDR2 SYDVKM. The CDR3 is made up of 15 amino acids. Written as DNA, the CDR3 is TGTGCCAGCAGTGGGGCTAGCGGGAGGTACTACGAGCAGTACTTC. It codes for CASSGASGRYYEQYF.

This chain joins TRBV5-4 and TRBJ2-7; D is possibly TRBD2 (5 bases). Per the germline V gene, CDR1 is SGHNT and CDR2 is YYREEE (reference sequence). This CDR3 has 13 amino acids. V dropped 0 bases and J dropped 4 bases, with 8 bases sitting between them. The CDR3, as DNA: TGTGCCAGCAGCTTGGCGGCGGGTTACGAGCAGTACTTC. It translates to CASSLAAGYEQYF. Variable domain in full (rest from reference TRBV5-4 and TRBJ2-7): ETGVTQSPTHLIKTRGQQVTLRCSSQSGHNTVSWYQQALGQGPQFIFQYYREEENGRGNFPPRFSGLQFPNYSSELNVNALELDDSALYLCASSLAAGYEQYFGPGTRLTVT.

The rearrangement links TRBV15 to TRBJ2-2; 10 bases line up with TRBD1. The germline gives CDR1 LNHNV, CDR2 YYDKDF (reference sequence). The CDR3 is 15 residues long. The ends lost 5 bases at V and 7 bases at J; junction bases unmatched: 7. The CDR3 here is CATSFRTGGGGELFF. The CDR3 DNA reads as TGTGCCACCAGCTTTCGGACAGGGGGTGGCGGGGAGCTGTTTTTT.

The chain couples TRBV30 to TRBJ2-5, with D tentatively TRBD1 (5 bases). The CDR3 has 14 amino acids. CDR1 and CDR2 (germline): GTSNPN, SVGIG (reference sequence). V was clipped by 1 base and J by 2 bases, with 11 bases between them. The CDR3, as DNA: TGTGCCTGGAGTGGGGGCAAATTTCAAGAGACCCAGTACTTC. Amino acid sequence: CAWSGGKFQETQYF. The full variable domain, completed using reference TRBV30 and TRBJ2-5, is SQTIHQWPATLVQPVGSPLSLECTVEGTSNPNLYWYRQAAGRGLQLLFYSVGIGQISSEVPQNLSASRPQDRQFILSSKKLLLSDSGFYLCAWSGGKFQETQYFGPGTRLLVL.

Here the CDR3 reads CASSSVAGGQETQYF. The CDR3 DNA follows: TGTGCCAGCTCATCCGTCGCGGGAGGCCAAGAGACCCAGTACTTC. The V and J genes are TRBV18 and TRBJ2-5, with 8 bases fitting TRBD2. The V segment lost 5 bases and the J segment 1 base; nucleotides outside the gene matches: 6. The CDR3 spans 15 residues. Germline lookup yields CDR1 KGHSH and CDR2 LQKENI.

The V and J genes are TRBV29-1 and TRBJ2-2; 9 nucleotides align to TRBD1. J gave up 5 bases and V 6 bases, and 10 bases lay outside the gene matches. CDR3 size: 15 residues. CDR1 and CDR2 (germline): SQVTM, ANQGSEA. The chain's CDR3 is CSVQTGTGLTGELFF. The CDR3, as DNA: TGCAGCGTCCAGACCGGGACAGGGTTAACCGGGGAGCTGTTTTTT.

This chain links TRBV12-3 or TRBV12-4 with TRBJ1-2, with D possibly matching TRBD1 (6 bases). The V end lost 4 bases, the J end lost 7 bases, and 13 bases lay between the germline ends. The CDR3 contains 13 residues. CDR3 residues: CASSSTGTGGYTF. The DNA of the CDR3 is TGTGCCAGCAGTTCAACAGGGACGGGTGGCTACACCTTC.

This rearrangement joins TRBV7-6 to TRBJ2-2, with a tentative D call TRBD2 (6 bases). The CDR3 totals 16 residues. The V gene lost 4 bases and the J gene lost 7 bases, with 19 bases spanning the gap. Germline loops: CDR1 SGHVS, CDR2 FNYEAQ. In DNA form, the CDR3 reads TGTGCCAGCAGCTCGGGGGAAATAGGGTTCAACGGGGAGCTGTTTTTT. Translated, it gives CASSSGEIGFNGELFF.

This rearrangement joins TRBV28 to TRBJ2-3, with 8 nucleotides matching TRBD2. This CDR3 is built from 14 residues. The ends lost 1 base at V and 7 bases at J; junction bases unmatched: 4. Germline V lookup: CDR1 MDHEN, CDR2 SYDVKM. CDR3 bases: TGTGCCAGCAGTTTATCCGGGAGGGAGTATACGCAGTATTTT. This sequence encodes CASSLSGREYTQYF.

This clone was seen once. V is TRBV2 and J is TRBJ1-6; D uncertain. The CDR3 has 15 amino acids. Germline CDR1 reads SNHLY; CDR2 reads FYNNEI. Trimming left V 1 base short and J 5 bases short, with 9 bases between. The CDR3: CASSEGEPNNSPLHF. CDR3 bases: TGTGCCAGCAGTGAAGGAGAGCCAAATAATTCACCCCTCCACTTT.

This rearrangement joins TRBV6-2 or TRBV6-3 to TRBJ2-7; 7 bases line up with TRBD1. J gave up 6 bases and V 4 bases, and 3 bases lay outside the gene matches. Germline V CDR1 and CDR2: MNHEY, SVGEGT. The CDR3 covers 12 residues. CDR3 sequence (DNA): TGTGCCAGCAGTTCCCACAGGGGCGAGCAGTACTTC. Encoded protein: CASSSHRGEQYF.